Sequencing of this T cell receptor beta chain was carried out in a study of blood T cell repertoires in COVID-19. The overall study: Samples of COVID-19 (acute and convalescent) were obtained from the United States, Italy and Spain.

In terms of age and location, participants ranged from about 18 to 100 years and lived in under 30 US areas. Participants' reported clinical history set cohort assignment. The CDR3 spans 14 residues. The germline V gene has CDR1 SEHNR and CDR2 FQNEAQ (reference sequence). Deletions cut 0 bases from V and 2 bases from J, with 7 bases between. In the original workflow: Using reference gene primer amplification, nucleated cell counts were estimated. TCRdb's copy holds only in-frame clones and misses some; the assay was immunoSEQ multiplex PCR. V and J calls and clone size are those listed in that table; D and trimming were worked out from the DNA. This table has 250,000 to 300,000 clones, approximately 83% appearing once.

V usage is TRBV7-9 and J usage is TRBJ1-2; D may be TRBD1 (5 bases). Input material: PBMCs or T cells enriched from blood (not recorded which). The sequence was collected from a man in his fifties who had recovered from COVID-19. The CDR3 coding sequence is TGTGCCAGCAGCTTAGCGGGGGGGAACTATGGCTACACCTTC. As protein: CASSLAGGNYGYTF.